This is a list of T cell receptor beta chains from one sample in a study of monozygotic twins with inflammatory bowel disease. TCRdb re-called the 5' RACE reads and catalogs CDR3 proteins one per entry, DNA excluded. The ten most abundant clones cover 2.6% of a sample with more than 300,000 distinct CDR3 sequences. Material for sequencing was blood. The receptors come from a human donor with ulcerative colitis or Crohn's disease, or a healthy co-twin of an affected twin (not recorded which). Both conserved end residues are part of each CDR3.

TRBV29-1	TRBJ2-2	CSVVSGTGTGELFF
TRBV4-1	TRBJ1-2	CASSPTKGPGYTF
TRBV6-2/TRBV6-3	TRBJ2-1	CASTQPTPSYNEQFF
TRBV19	TRBJ2-3	CASSIGASVATDTQYF
TRBV19	TRBJ1-1	CASASQGRGAFF
TRBV4-3	TRBJ1-6	CASSRQTGNSPLHF
TRBV9	TRBJ2-3	CASSASGGLAGGSHTDTQYF
TRBV5-1	TRBJ2-3	CASSLGGSIDTQYF
TRBV29-1	TRBJ1-1	CSVGTFLLTEAFF
TRBV6-1	TRBJ2-5	CASTSNLAGALRGETQYF
TRBV6-5	TRBJ1-6	CASSREFNSPLHF
TRBV7-2	TRBJ2-7	CASSPRGDRIDYEQYF
TRBV5-1	TRBJ1-2	CASRPGGASDGYTF
TRBV12-3/TRBV12-4	TRBJ2-2	CASSFRAGNTGELFF
TRBV29-1	TRBJ2-5	CSVRQAVETQYF
TRBV5-1	TRBJ2-7	CASSDNIPQGAQYF
TRBV6-2/TRBV6-3	TRBJ2-7	CATWTGGYEQYF
TRBV4-1	TRBJ1-1	CASSRTYQSDTEAFF
TRBV20-1	TRBJ2-2	CSARETGGFTAGELFF
TRBV20-1	TRBJ2-7	CSAGPAGYEQYF
TRBV18	TRBJ2-7	CASSPGGDGEQYF
TRBV7-9	TRBJ2-1	CASSSSTNNEQFF
TRBV24-1	TRBJ2-3	CATPHSRGPGTDTQYF
TRBV5-1	TRBJ2-1	CASRTAPNNEQFF
TRBV2	TRBJ1-6	CASSESGTGSSPLHF
TRBV7-2	TRBJ2-3	CASSSGRGGRSDTQYF
TRBV7-9	TRBJ1-5	CASSFTGDQPQHF
TRBV20-1	TRBJ2-3	CSARTASTDTQYF
TRBV20-1	TRBJ2-1	CSATEGGNEQFF
TRBV20-1	TRBJ2-1	CSAREFRGRTRYFNEQFF
TRBV10-3	TRBJ2-7	CAISPNRDIEQYF
TRBV6-1	TRBJ2-1	CASSEIYGSYNEQFF
TRBV24-1	TRBJ2-2	CATSEARATGELFF
TRBV19	TRBJ2-6	CASSIDLQGVSSGANVLTF
TRBV7-9	TRBJ1-1	CASSLETGGVTEAFF
TRBV5-1	TRBJ1-6	CASSGQGTTPLHF
TRBV12-3/TRBV12-4	TRBJ2-7	CASSLMADGEQYF
TRBV6-1	TRBJ2-6	CASSEQGAAGANVLTF
TRBV6-1	TRBJ2-3	CASSEGPGGTYTDTQYF
TRBV12-3/TRBV12-4	TRBJ2-2	CASSKQGLNTGELFF
TRBV28	TRBJ2-3	CASSPGLAGRTDTQYF